This T cell receptor (beta chain) was recovered during a study of cytomegalovirus exposure and HLA in healthy donors. Study in general: Within the Caucasian-associated ancestry cluster were about 81% of the roughly 380 genotyped donors.

CDR1 is MGHRA and CDR2 is YSYEKL in the germline V gene. This CDR3 region has 14 residues. Trimming took off 0 bases at V and 4 bases at J, with 9 bases between the two ends. General observations from the study: Accurate prediction of most subjects' HLA-A and HLA-B alleles from TCR beta sequences was reported. The study carried out a later analysis of TCR beta sequences. It associated some 17,000 of them with specific HLA alleles at a false discovery rate of 0.05.

60 Vbeta and 13 Jbeta primers were used in PCR. Clones were sequenced by immunoSEQ multiplex PCR, and TCRdb holds only the in-frame ones, with some missing. The sample has roughly 100,000 clones. Concerning this clone itself: What it binds is not known.

The specimen sequenced was PBMCs. The chain employs TRBV4-1 and TRBJ1-2, with a tentative D call TRBD1 (6 bases). This clonotype originated in a man aged 35-49 years in good health and CMV-seronegative. In DNA form, the CDR3 reads TGCGCCAGCAGCCAAGACAGGGGTGTCTATGGCTACACCTTC. It encodes CASSQDRGVYGYTF.